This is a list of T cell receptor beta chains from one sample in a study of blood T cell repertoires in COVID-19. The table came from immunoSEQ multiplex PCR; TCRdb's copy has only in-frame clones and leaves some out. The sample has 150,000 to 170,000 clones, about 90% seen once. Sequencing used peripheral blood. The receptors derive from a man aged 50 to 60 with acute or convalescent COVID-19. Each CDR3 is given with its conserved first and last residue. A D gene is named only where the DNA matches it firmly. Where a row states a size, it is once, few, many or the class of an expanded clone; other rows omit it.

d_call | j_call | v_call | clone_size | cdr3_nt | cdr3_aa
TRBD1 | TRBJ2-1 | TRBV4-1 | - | TGCGCCAGCAGCCAACCGGACAGGGATGACAATGAGCAGTTCTTC | CASSQPDRDDNEQFF
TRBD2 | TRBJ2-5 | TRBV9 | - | TGTGCCAGCAGCCCGTCGGGGGGGCCGGGGGAGACCCAGTACTTC | CASSPSGGPGETQYF
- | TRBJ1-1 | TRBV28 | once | TGTGCCAGCACCCCCAGGGGAACGGGGACTGAAGCTTTCTTT | CASTPRGTGTEAFF
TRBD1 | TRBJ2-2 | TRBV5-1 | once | TGCGCCAGCAGCAGCAGGACAGGGGTCACCGGGGAGCTGTTTTTT | CASSSRTGVTGELFF
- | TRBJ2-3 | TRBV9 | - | TGTGCCAGCAGCGTGACTAGGGGCACAGATACGCAGTATTTT | CASSVTRGTDTQYF
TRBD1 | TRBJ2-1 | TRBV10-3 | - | TGTGCCATCCATCCCGGGACAGAAAATGAGCAGTTCTTC | CAIHPGTENEQFF
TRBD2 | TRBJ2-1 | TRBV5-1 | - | TGCGCCAGCAGCTCGAGGACTAGCGGAGAGCAGTTCTTC | CASSSRTSGEQFF
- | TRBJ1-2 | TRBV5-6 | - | TGTGCCAGCAGCTTGGACAGGGGCTACACCTTC | CASSLDRGYTF
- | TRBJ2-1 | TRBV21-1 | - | TGTGCCAGCAGCAAAGAGAGCCGGCGGAATGAGCAGTTCTTC | CASSKESRRNEQFF
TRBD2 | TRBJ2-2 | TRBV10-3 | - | TGTGCCATCAGTGGGTCGACTAGCACGAGGGCTGGGACCGGGGAGCTGTTTTTT | CAISGSTSTRAGTGELFF
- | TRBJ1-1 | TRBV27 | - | TGTGCCAGCAGTTTTTCCCCGGGGGGGCTCACTGAAGCTTTCTTT | CASSFSPGGLTEAFF
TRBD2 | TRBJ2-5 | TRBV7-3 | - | TGTGCCAGCAGCCCCGGGGGGTACAGGACCCAGTACTTC | CASSPGGYRTQYF
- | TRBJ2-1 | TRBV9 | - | TGTGCCAGCAGCTTAAGTCCACAGGCCCACAATGAGCAGTTCTTC | CASSLSPQAHNEQFF
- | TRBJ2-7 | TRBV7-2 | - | TGTGCCAGCAGCTCCGGCAGGGCCTCCTACGAGCAGTACTTC | CASSSGRASYEQYF
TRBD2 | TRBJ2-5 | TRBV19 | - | TGTGCCAGTAGTATATCTAGCGGGAAAGGGCAGGAGACCCAGTACTTC | CASSISSGKGQETQYF